A single sample gave rise to the 32 T cell receptor beta chains below, sequenced in a study of beta chain features in type 1 diabetes. The isolated RNA, all of it, was reverse transcribed, so expressed TCRB transcripts were what got sequenced. Generated by immunoSEQ multiplex PCR, the TCRdb table keeps only in-frame clones and is missing some. The table shows roughly 380,000 clones, with roughly a fifth occurring only once. Input material: naive CD4+ T cells from blood. Receptors originate from a woman between 18 and 29 years old in good health.

The chain combines TRBV6-5 with TRBJ2-1; TRBD1 agrees at 7 bases. Losses at the gene ends were 6 bases for V and 8 bases for J; bases not matched to a gene: 4. The germline V gene encodes CDR1 MNHEY and CDR2 SVGAGI. This CDR3 is 12 amino acids long. DNA of the CDR3: TGTGCCAGCAGACGACAGGGTTATGAGCAGTTCTTC. Protein product: CASRRQGYEQFF.

The chain employs TRBV20-1 and TRBJ2-5; 7 nucleotides line up with TRBD1. The CDR3 runs 11 residues. J was trimmed by 7 bases and V by 5 bases; bases with no gene match: 4. Germline CDR1 DFQATT, CDR2 SNEGSKA (reference sequence). The CDR3 reads CSALQGRTQYF. In DNA form, the CDR3 reads TGCAGTGCTCTACAGGGGCGGACCCAGTACTTC.

The table lists this clone with a few counts. V and J are TRBV7-2 and TRBJ1-2; 7 bases are shared with TRBD1. This CDR3 is 15 amino acids long. The V segment lost 3 bases and the J segment 6 bases; nucleotides outside the gene matches: 10. Germline CDR1 and CDR2: SGHTA and FQGNSA. The CDR3 sequence is CASSFQGGMGDGYTF. The DNA for the CDR3 is TGTGCCAGCAGCTTCCAGGGGGGTATGGGTGATGGCTACACCTTC.

As concerns this clone: The sample has other DNA sequences that encode this CDR3 too. The chain employs TRBV2 and TRBJ2-2; 9 bases map to TRBD1. There are 14 residues in the CDR3. The V and J ends lost 8 bases and 2 bases, in that order; junction bases with no gene match: 3. Germline values: CDR1 SNHLY, CDR2 FYNNEI. CDR3: CASRDRVNTGELFF. CDR3 DNA sequence: TGTGCCAGCCGGGACAGGGTTAACACCGGGGAGCTGTTTTTT.

This clone was seen once. The rearrangement joins TRBV30 to TRBJ1-5; D is unresolved. V was pared by 3 bases and J by 9 bases, with 12 bases between. The CDR3 consists of 12 residues. The germline V gene encodes CDR1 GTSNPN and CDR2 SVGIG (reference sequence). Written as DNA, the CDR3 is TGTGCCTGGAGCGGGTGGGAGGGGCCCCAGCATTTT. Translated, it gives CAWSGWEGPQHF. Full variable domain (remainder filled in from reference TRBV30 and TRBJ1-5): SQTIHQWPATLVQPVGSPLSLECTVEGTSNPNLYWYRQAAGRGLQLLFYSVGIGQISSEVPQNLSASRPQDRQFILSSKKLLLSDSGFYLCAWSGWEGPQHFGDGTRLSIL.

The sample holds a few counts of this clone. CDR3 nucleotide sequence: TGTGCCAGCAGCCACCGGGACTCCAGCACCGGGGAGCTGTTTTTT. Translated, it gives CASSHRDSSTGELFF. This rearrangement joins TRBV7-8 to TRBJ2-2; D perhaps matches TRBD2 (6 bases). Germline CDR1 SGHVS, CDR2 FQNEAQ. This CDR3 is 15 amino acids long. V lost 5 bases and J 4 bases, leaving 14 bases between the germline ends. The full variable domain, in which reference TRBV7-8 and TRBJ2-2 provide the parts outside the CDR3, is GAGVSQSPRYKVAKRGQDVALRCDPISGHVSLFWYQQALGQGPEFLTYFQNEAQLDKSGLPSDRFFAERPEGSVSTLKIQRTQQEDSAVYLCASSHRDSSTGELFFGEGSRLTVL.

DNA for the CDR3: TGTGCCAGCAGCTTACAGAACGGGACAGGGGGGAACTCGCAGCCCCAGCATTTT. Translation: CASSLQNGTGGNSQPQHF. The V call is TRBV13, the J call TRBJ1-5; 11 positions agree with TRBD1. CDR3 size: 18 residues. CDR1 PRHDT and CDR2 FYEKMQ come from the germline V gene (reference sequence). Trimming cost V 2 bases and J 7 bases; bases outside gene matches: 13.

In this sample, this clone turned up once. The chain uses TRBV7-9 and TRBJ2-6, with unresolved D. From germline, CDR1 is SEHNR and CDR2 FQNEAQ (reference sequence). CDR3 length: 14 amino acids. Trimming cost V 7 bases and J 2 bases, with 9 bases left between them. CDR3 sequence: CASISTAGANVLTF. The CDR3 coding sequence is TGTGCCAGCATCTCAACAGCTGGGGCCAACGTCCTGACTTTC. Full variable domain (missing parts from reference TRBV7-9 and TRBJ2-6): DTGVSQNPRHKITKRGQNVTFRCDPISEHNRLYWYRQTLGQGPEFLTYFQNEAQLEKSRLLSDRFSAERPKGSFSTLEIQRTEQGDSAMYLCASISTAGANVLTFGAGSRLTVL.

In this sample, this clone turned up a few times. The chain joins TRBV7-3 to TRBJ2-1; TRBD1 matches at 11 bases. CDR1 and CDR2 (germline): SGHTA, FQGTGA. This CDR3 is built from 14 residues. V lost 5 bases to trimming and J lost 7 bases; unmatched junction nucleotides: 4. The CDR3 region is CASSAGTGGNEQFF. In nucleotides, the CDR3 is TGTGCCAGCAGCGCAGGGACAGGGGGTAATGAGCAGTTCTTC.

This clone turned up a few times. The V gene is TRBV7-2, the J gene TRBJ2-7; weak D call: TRBD1 (5 bases). In germline, CDR1 is SGHTA, CDR2 FQGNSA. The CDR3 is 14 residues long. V lost 1 base and J 7 bases, leaving 14 bases between the germline ends. The CDR3 nucleotides are TGTGCCAGCAGCTTAGTTGGGGCTCAAGTTGAGCAGTACTTC. Its translation: CASSLVGAQVEQYF.

The V gene is TRBV6-5, the J gene TRBJ2-3; TRBD2 agrees at 8 bases. The CDR3 contains 15 residues. The germline V gene has CDR1 MNHEY and CDR2 SVGAGI. V was clipped by 7 bases and J by 0 bases; unmatched bases: 6. The CDR3, as DNA: TGTGCCAGCACGTTCGGGGGGGCGAGCACAGATACGCAGTATTTT. Its translation is CASTFGGASTDTQYF.

This sequence joins TRBV19 and TRBJ1-5, with 7 bases lining up with TRBD1. With 5 bases clipped from V and 3 bases from J, the junction kept 10 bases outside the gene matches. The CDR3 loop spans 16 amino acids. CDR1 is LNHDA, CDR2 SQIVND, per germline (reference sequence). The CDR3 reads CASSVRTGEVNQPQHF. CDR3 sequence (DNA): TGTGCCAGTAGTGTGCGAACAGGGGAGGTCAATCAGCCCCAGCATTTT.

This rearrangement joins TRBV7-2 to TRBJ2-7; 8 bases map to TRBD2. The germline CDR1 and CDR2 sequences are SGHTA and FQGNSA. Unmatched junction bases numbered 7, after V lost 1 base and J lost 2 bases. This CDR3 has 16 residues. Here the CDR3 DNA reads TGTGCCAGCAGCTTAGGGCCTAGCGGGTCAGCCTACGAGCAGTACTTC. Translating gives CASSLGPSGSAYEQYF.

This clone was recorded a few times. This chain links TRBV4-1 with TRBJ1-2; possibly TRBD1 for D (6 bases). Germline loops: CDR1 MGHRA, CDR2 YSYEKL. V lost 1 base and J 3 bases, leaving 12 bases between the germline ends. The CDR3 sequence is 15 residues long. The CDR3 nucleotides are TGCGCCAGCAGCCAAGTGCTCAGGGGTGACTATGGCTACACCTTC. This encodes CASSQVLRGDYGYTF.

The genes are TRBV2 and TRBJ2-1, with 10 bases identical to TRBD1. V shed 6 bases, J shed 8 bases, and the junction held 7 bases outside the gene matches. The CDR3 loop spans 14 amino acids. Germline values: CDR1 SNHLY, CDR2 FYNNEI. DNA of the CDR3: TGTGCCAGCAGGGGGGACAGGGGCAGCGATGAGCAGTTCTTC. It specifies CASRGDRGSDEQFF.

The chain joins TRBV18 to TRBJ1-1, with D maybe TRBD1 (6 bases). Trimming took off 0 bases at V and 3 bases at J, with 11 bases between the two ends. Germline V gene data show CDR1 as KGHSH and CDR2 as LQKENI. This CDR3 comprises 15 residues. CDR3 DNA sequence: TGTGCCAGCTCACCACCCAGGGGCCCCGACACTGAAGCTTTCTTT. Translating gives CASSPPRGPDTEAFF.

The V gene is TRBV5-1, the J gene TRBJ2-3, with 13 bases identical to TRBD2. Unmatched junction bases numbered 2, after V lost 3 bases and J lost 1 base. CDR1 and CDR2 (germline): SGHRS, YFSETQ. This CDR3 region has 16 residues. The CDR3 DNA reads as TGCGCCAGCAGCTGGGGGACTAGCGGGGGCACAGATACGCAGTATTTT. Translation gives CASSWGTSGGTDTQYF.

The V and J genes are TRBV4-2 and TRBJ1-2, with D possibly matching TRBD1 (5 bases). CDR3 length: 18 residues. Per germline, CDR1 LGHNA and CDR2 YNFKEQ. Trimming removed 1 base at V and 0 bases at J, with 18 bases between. In nucleotides, the CDR3 is TGTGCCAGCAGCCAAGTACTCTCGGGCGACAGCGCTAACTATGGCTACACCTTC. This encodes CASSQVLSGDSANYGYTF.

This clone appeared a few times. This chain joins TRBV7-2 and TRBJ1-4; D possibly corresponds to TRBD1 (5 bases). Germline CDR1 and CDR2: SGHTA and FQGNSA. Trimming shortened V by 4 bases and J by 10 bases, and 7 bases separated the two germline ends. The CDR3 sequence is 11 residues long. The CDR3 region has the DNA TGTGCCAGCAGCTCCGGGGGAAAACTGTTTTTT. Translation: CASSSGGKLFF.

CDR3 sequence: CSVEGDKESGYTF. CDR3 coding DNA: TGCAGCGTTGAAGGGGACAAGGAGTCTGGCTACACCTTC. The V call is TRBV29-1, the J call TRBJ1-2; D perhaps matches TRBD1 (6 bases). Germline values: CDR1 SQVTM, CDR2 ANQGSEA. The V end was cut by 1 base, the J end by 7 bases, with 13 bases between. CDR3 size: 13 residues. Filled out from reference TRBV29-1 and TRBJ1-2, the complete variable domain reads SAVISQKPSRDICQRGTSLTIQCQVDSQVTMMFWYRQQPGQSLTLIATANQGSEATYESGFVIDKFPISRPNLTFSTLTVSNMSPEDSSIYLCSVEGDKESGYTFGSGTRLTVV.

The V and J genes are TRBV30 and TRBJ2-1, with TRBD2 matching over 16 bases. With 7 bases clipped from V and 12 bases from J, the junction kept 9 bases outside the gene matches. The germline V gene encodes CDR1 GTSNPN and CDR2 SVGIG (reference sequence). CDR3 length: 14 residues. CDR3 nucleotide sequence: TGTGCCTCTTCGTCGGGACTAGCGGGAGGGGGGCAGTTCTTC. It translates to CASSSGLAGGGQFF.

In regard to this clone: The sample holds other DNA sequences that translate to the same CDR3. The rearrangement joins TRBV18 to TRBJ1-2; no clear D. CDR3 size: 13 residues. CDR1 and CDR2 from the germline V gene are KGHSH and LQKENI. Trimming cost V 1 base and J 6 bases, with 9 bases left between them. In DNA form, the CDR3 reads TGTGCCAGCTCACCACGGGCCGGGGATGGCTACACCTTC. Translating it yields CASSPRAGDGYTF.

This clone was found once. For the CDR3, the DNA is TGCGCCAGCAGCTCGACAGACTATGGCTACACCTTC. Protein sequence: CASSSTDYGYTF. The J gene is TRBJ1-2, the V gene TRBV5-1, with a weak D call TRBD1 (5 bases). The CDR3 covers 12 residues. The V end was cut by 3 bases, the J end by 3 bases, with 6 bases between. Germline-derived CDR1 and CDR2 are SGHRS and YFSETQ.

This clone was counted only a few times. The rearrangement joins TRBV10-3 to TRBJ2-5; D remains ambiguous. The CDR3 has 14 residues. Trimming pared 2 bases from V and 2 bases from J, leaving 9 bases between. Per the germline V gene, CDR1 is ENHRY and CDR2 is SYGVKD. The CDR3 bases are TGTGCCATCAGTGAGAGTGCGGCACAAGAGACCCAGTACTTC. Translation gives CAISESAAQETQYF.

V and J are TRBV7-8 and TRBJ2-2; TRBD2 might be the D (5 bases). CDR1 and CDR2 from the germline V gene are SGHVS and FQNEAQ. Trimming shortened V by 5 bases and J by 4 bases, and 20 bases separated the two germline ends. There are 17 residues in the CDR3. This CDR3 is CASSRSSRAPSTGELFF. Here the CDR3 DNA reads TGTGCCAGCAGCCGGTCCTCGAGGGCGCCGAGCACCGGGGAGCTGTTTTTT.

This clone was seen a handful of times. The V call is TRBV7-2, the J call TRBJ1-6; D perhaps matches TRBD1 (6 bases). The ends were cut back, 7 bases at V and 7 bases at J, with 14 bases in the middle. The CDR3 spans 14 residues. In germline, CDR1 is SGHTA, CDR2 FQGNSA. This CDR3 reads CASTLARGNSPLHF. The CDR3 bases are TGTGCCAGCACCTTGGCAAGGGGGAATTCACCCCTCCACTTT.

This clone appeared a few times. The J gene is TRBJ2-1, the V gene TRBV29-1; no firm D call. V was pared by 4 bases and J by 4 bases, with 8 bases between. CDR3 length: 12 residues. CDR1 SQVTM and CDR2 ANQGSEA come from the germline V gene. The DNA for the CDR3 is TGCAGCGTTGGCTACCCATACAATGAGCAGTTCTTC. It specifies CSVGYPYNEQFF.

This clone appeared a few times. The chain combines TRBV13 with TRBJ2-7, with D possibly matching TRBD1 (6 bases). The ends were cut back, 2 bases at V and 0 bases at J, with 17 bases in the middle. The CDR3 consists of 17 residues. Germline V lookup: CDR1 PRHDT, CDR2 FYEKMQ (reference sequence). The CDR3 DNA reads TGTGCCAGCAGCTTAAGGGGGTGGGGGACAAACTCCTACGAGCAGTACTTC. This codes for CASSLRGWGTNSYEQYF. Looking up the rest from reference TRBV13 and TRBJ2-7 gives the full variable domain: AAGVIQSPRHLIKEKRETATLKCYPIPRHDTVYWYQQGPGQDPQFLISFYEKMQSDKGSIPDRFSAQQFSDYHSELNMSSLELGDSALYFCASSLRGWGTNSYEQYFGPGTRLTVT.

The chain recombines TRBV7-2 with TRBJ2-3; 8 nucleotides line up with TRBD1. Germline assignment: CDR1 SGHTA and CDR2 FQGNSA. V lost 6 bases and J lost 4; bases outside the gene matches: 6. The CDR3 runs 14 residues. DNA of the CDR3: TGTGCCAGCAGTCCGGACAGGGTTCCAGATACGCAGTATTTT. It translates to CASSPDRVPDTQYF.

The gene calls are TRBV29-1 and TRBJ2-7; tentative D call: TRBD2 (5 bases). This CDR3 is 11 amino acids long. Germline CDR1 reads SQVTM; CDR2 reads ANQGSEA. Trimming pared 7 bases from V and 1 base from J, leaving 8 bases between. DNA of the CDR3: TGCAGCGCCGGGGAATCCTACGAGCAGTACTTC. This translates into CSAGESYEQYF.

V and J are TRBV5-8 and TRBJ2-1; D call uncertain. Germline-derived CDR1 and CDR2 are SGHTS and YDEGEE. The CDR3 sequence is 11 residues long. Trimming took 0 bases from V and 15 from J, leaving 10 bases between them. CDR3 nucleotides: TGTGCCAGCAGCTTGGTGAGGTCTCGGTTCTTC. As protein: CASSLVRSRFF. The full variable domain, rest sourced from reference TRBV5-8 and TRBJ2-1, is EAGVTQSPTHLIKTRGQQATLRCSPISGHTSVYWYQQALGLGLQFLLWYDEGEERNRGNFPPRFSGRQFPNYSSELNVNALELEDSALYLCASSLVRSRFFGPGTRLTVL.

This clone was detected a few times. The rearrangement joins TRBV27 to TRBJ2-1; no clear D gene. The CDR3 extends over 10 amino acids. Germline assignment: CDR1 MNHEY and CDR2 SMNVEV (reference sequence). V gave up 9 bases and J gave up 5 bases, with 5 bases separating them. The chain's CDR3 is CASTHNEQFF. CDR3 DNA: TGTGCCAGTACTCACAATGAGCAGTTCTTC.